This passage covers 15 T cell receptor beta chains from one sample sequenced in a study of shared clonotypes between healthy human individuals. Assay: immunoSEQ multiplex PCR; the TCRdb copy retains only in-frame clones and omits some. Of roughly 1 million clones listed, more than 65% are singletons. Sequenced sample: memory CD4+ T cells sorted from blood. The subset was: CD45RA-negative fraction. The source is a man between 18 and 35 years old in good health.

A remark on this clone: Other DNA variants within this sample encode the same CDR3. This chain connects TRBV5-1 to TRBJ1-5; D not certain. V was shortened by 0 bases and J by 1 base, with 8 bases between the two germline ends. This CDR3 is 15 amino acids long. Germline loops: CDR1 SGHRS, CDR2 YFSETQ. The CDR3, as DNA: TGCGCCAGCAGCTTGGGGGGTTCGAGCAATCAGCCCCAGCATTTT. Amino acids: CASSLGGSSNQPQHF.

This clone showed up just a few times. The chain links TRBV10-3 to TRBJ2-7, with TRBD1 as a possible D gene (6 bases). This CDR3 is built from 14 residues. Germline CDR1 reads ENHRY; CDR2 reads SYGVKD. V was cut by 3 bases and J by 4 bases, with 13 bases left in between. The chain's CDR3 is CAISDLTQGYEQYF. CDR3 DNA sequence: TGTGCCATCAGTGATTTAACGCAGGGGTACGAGCAGTACTTC.

J is TRBJ2-5 and V is TRBV6-5; 7 positions agree with TRBD2. Germline V gene sequence: CDR1 MNHEY, CDR2 SVGAGI. The V and J ends lost 7 bases and 11 bases, in that order; junction bases with no gene match: 16. CDR3 length: 14 amino acids. CDR3 DNA sequence: TGTGCCAGCAAGGCCCAGGGAGGGTTTGGGGAGCAGTACTTC. Protein sequence: CASKAQGGFGEQYF.

The chain has TRBV19 and TRBJ2-1, with 15 bases identical to TRBD2. This CDR3 contains 16 residues. V lost 10 bases and J lost 3; bases outside the gene matches: 7. CDR1 and CDR2 (germline): LNHDA, SQIVND (reference sequence). The CDR3 region is CATRTSGGGLYNEQFF. As DNA, the CDR3 is TGTGCCACACGGACTAGCGGGGGGGGCCTCTACAATGAGCAGTTCTTC.

V gene TRBV9 combines with J gene TRBJ2-3; TRBD2 agrees at 7 bases. J gave up 1 base and V 4 bases, and 9 bases lay outside the gene matches. In germline, CDR1 is SGDLS, CDR2 YYNGEE. The length of the CDR3 is 16 residues. CDR3 coding DNA: TGTGCCAGCAGCCTGTGGGCGGGGGTGGGCACAGATACGCAGTATTTT. Residues: CASSLWAGVGTDTQYF. The full variable domain, in which reference TRBV9 and TRBJ2-3 provide the parts outside the CDR3, is DSGVTQTPKHLITATGQRVTLRCSPRSGDLSVYWYQQSLDQGLQFLIQYYNGEERAKGNILERFSAQQFPDLHSELNLSSLELGDSALYFCASSLWAGVGTDTQYFGPGTRLTVL.

The chain couples TRBV5-1 to TRBJ2-4; 7 bases are shared with TRBD1. This CDR3 contains 15 residues. Unmatched junction bases numbered 8, after V lost 4 bases and J lost 4 bases. Germline V gene sequence: CDR1 SGHRS, CDR2 YFSETQ. The DNA of the CDR3 is TGCGCCAGCAGCCCTACGACGGGACAGAAAAACATTCAGTACTTC. Protein sequence: CASSPTTGQKNIQYF.

V usage is TRBV18 and J usage is TRBJ2-2; D perhaps matches TRBD2 (6 bases). V gave up 3 bases and J gave up 4 bases, with 12 bases separating them. The CDR3 extends over 15 amino acids. Germline loops: CDR1 KGHSH, CDR2 LQKENI. The CDR3 coding sequence is TGTGCCAGCTCACCGATTCTAGCGTCCACCGGGGAGCTGTTTTTT. It yields the protein CASSPILASTGELFF.

This CDR3 reads CASSLLAASGANVLTF. CDR3 nucleotides: TGCGCCAGCAGCTTGTTGGCCGCGTCTGGGGCCAACGTCCTGACTTTC. The V and J genes are TRBV5-1 and TRBJ2-6; no clear D gene. V was pared by 1 base and J by 1 base, with 9 bases between. Germline V lookup: CDR1 SGHRS, CDR2 YFSETQ. This CDR3 has 16 residues.

The chain combines TRBV11-2 with TRBJ2-5, with 9 nucleotides matching TRBD2. CDR1 and CDR2 (germline): SGHAT, FQNNGV. The CDR3 has 15 amino acids. The V and J ends lost 2 bases and 1 base, in that order; junction bases with no gene match: 2. The CDR3 here is CASSLSGGFQETQYF. The CDR3 DNA reads TGTGCCAGCAGCTTAAGCGGGGGGTTCCAAGAGACCCAGTACTTC. The entire variable domain, with the rest obtained from reference TRBV11-2 and TRBJ2-5, is as follows: EAGVAQSPRYKIIEKRQSVAFWCNPISGHATLYWYQQILGQGPKLLIQFQNNGVVDDSQLPKDRFSAERLKGVDSTLKIQPAKLEDSAVYLCASSLSGGFQETQYFGPGTRLLVL.

The chain employs TRBV6-5 and TRBJ2-7; TRBD2 agrees at 9 bases. The germline CDR1 and CDR2 sequences are MNHEY and SVGAGI. The CDR3 runs to 13 residues. After removal of 3 bases from V and 5 bases from J, the junction contained 2 bases not matched to a gene. The chain's CDR3 is CASSYAGGDEQYF. The CDR3 DNA follows: TGTGCCAGCAGTTATGCGGGAGGGGACGAGCAGTACTTC.

The chain uses TRBV7-3 and TRBJ2-5; 10 bases fit TRBD1. The CDR3 has 14 residues. V dropped 6 bases and J dropped 3; count of bases not matched to a gene: 4. Germline CDR1 and CDR2: SGHTA and FQGTGA. CDR3 coding DNA: TGTGCCAGCAGGCGGACAGGGGGAGAAGAGACCCAGTACTTC. This translates into CASRRTGGEETQYF.

In its sample, this clone was seen once. The chain links TRBV6-6 to TRBJ1-1; D gene ambiguous. Trimming cost V 7 bases and J 3 bases, with 3 bases left between them. Germline CDR1 reads MNHNY; CDR2 reads SVGAGI (reference sequence). The CDR3 consists of 10 residues. The DNA for the CDR3 is TGTGCCAGCAAGCACACTGAAGCTTTCTTT. It specifies CASKHTEAFF.

This chain joins TRBV5-1 and TRBJ2-7; D ambiguous. The CDR3 loop spans 14 amino acids. Germline CDR1 SGHRS, CDR2 YFSETQ. The germline V and J ends were trimmed by 3 bases and 4 bases, with 14 bases remaining between them. The CDR3 reads CASSSETSPYEQYF. The CDR3 DNA follows: TGCGCCAGCAGCTCGGAGACCAGCCCTTACGAGCAGTACTTC.

The chain is built from TRBV16 and TRBJ2-6; D uncertain. V was cut by 0 bases and J by 8 bases, with 11 bases left in between. CDR3 size: 15 residues. Germline V gene lookup returns CDR1 KGHSY and CDR2 FQNENV. The CDR3 coding sequence is TGTGCCAGCAGCCAATCGCGAGACGGGTCCAACGTCCTGACTTTC. It encodes CASSQSRDGSNVLTF.

This clone was recorded once. V is TRBV6-6 and J is TRBJ2-3; D is tentatively TRBD1 or TRBD2 (5 bases each). The length of the CDR3 is 15 residues. The ends were cut back, 2 bases at V and 4 bases at J, with 13 bases in the middle. Germline assignment: CDR1 MNHNY and CDR2 SVGAGI (reference sequence). The chain's CDR3 is CASSYGDRGSDTQYF. The CDR3 nucleotides are TGTGCCAGCAGTTACGGGGACCGCGGGTCAGATACGCAGTATTTT.